The 2 T cell receptor beta chains given below trace back to one sample, sequenced in a study of regulatory T cells in long-lasting Graves disease. Described time point: persistent/refractory GD, antithyroid drugs over 5 years with positive TRAb. The TCR library used RNA extracted from PBMCs. Investigators prepared the TCR beta libraries by applying iRepertoire HTBI primers and Arm-PCR of CDR3 regions. Using its own MiXCR run on the multiplex PCR reads, TCRdb lists one record per CDR3 protein. Of a few hundred thousand distinct CDR3 sequences in the sample, roughly 23% are singletons; the top ten hold roughly an eighth. Material: peripheral blood mononuclear cells (PBMCs), obtained when the disease was refractory, from a patient treated with antithyroid drugs. Source of these receptors: a female donor with Graves disease.

This clonotype was counted many times. The chain joins TRBV5-1 to TRBJ2-7; tentatively, D is TRBD2 (6 bases). The CDR3 has 15 residues. Trimming removed 5 bases at V and 6 bases at J, with 21 bases between. Germline CDR1 is SGHRS and CDR2 is YFSETQ. Here the CDR3 reads CASRGGGAGLGEQYF. The CDR3 coding sequence is TGCGCCAGCAGGGGCGGAGGTGCGGGGCTGGGCGAGCAGTACTTC.

This clonotype has more than one count but fewer than ten. The chain has TRBV5-4 and TRBJ2-2; possibly TRBD2 for D (6 bases). Germline lookup yields CDR1 SGHNT and CDR2 YYREEE (reference sequence). V was trimmed by 2 bases and J by 4 bases, leaving 12 bases between them. The CDR3 sequence is 15 residues long. The CDR3 DNA reads TGTGCCAGCAGCTTTGGCCTAGCGAGCACCGGGGAGCTGTTTTTT. Protein sequence: CASSFGLASTGELFF.